This is a list of T cell receptor beta chains from one sample in a study of post-analysis software for immune sequencing data. Each CDR3 protein is one row after TCRdb ran MiXCR on the PCR reads. The sample has fewer than 700,000 distinct CDR3 sequences; roughly 47% are singletons. What was sequenced was blood. All receptors come from a girl between 10 and 17 years old with multiple sclerosis. Both conserved end residues are part of each CDR3. D genes are given only for firm matches. The size entry is marked missing in some rows and otherwise reads once, few, many or a size class.

clone_size d_call j_call v_call cdr3_nt cdr3_aa
NA NA TRBJ2-5 TRBV30 TGTGCCTGGAGTTTTCAGGGCGGAGAGACCCAGTACTTC CAWSFQGGETQYF
NA TRBD2 TRBJ2-1 TRBV29-1 TGCAGCGTTGCTAGCGGGGGGCTCTTCCATGAGCAGTTCTTC CSVASGGLFHEQFF
few TRBD1 TRBJ2-1 TRBV12-3/TRBV12-4 TGTGCCAGCAGTCCCCCGGGACAGCACAATGAGCAGTTCTTC CASSPPGQHNEQFF
NA NA TRBJ2-5 TRBV7-2 TGTGCCAACAGCCCCCGAAGGACCCAGTACTTC CANSPRRTQYF
NA NA TRBJ2-3 TRBV5-1 TGCGCCAGCAGCTTGGAGGGCACCCGCACAGATACGCAGTATTTT CASSLEGTRTDTQYF
NA NA TRBJ2-7 TRBV27 TGTGCCAGCAGTCCCCGCCCCCCCGGGGACTCCTACGAGCAGTACTTC CASSPRPPGDSYEQYF
few TRBD2 TRBJ2-7 TRBV12-3/TRBV12-4 TGTGCCAGCAGTCCTAGCGGGGCCCACTACGAGCAGTACTTC CASSPSGAHYEQYF
few TRBD1 TRBJ1-6 TRBV2 TGTGCCAGCTGTACAGGGGAGGATTCACCCCTCCACTTT CASCTGEDSPLHF
few TRBD1 TRBJ1-2 TRBV7-9 TGTGCCAGCAAAACCGGGACAGGGGACTATGGCTACACCTTC CASKTGTGDYGYTF
NA NA TRBJ1-2 TRBV29-1 TGCAGCGTTGAAGTCGCGAGAGGCACGCTGAACTATGGCTACACCTTC CSVEVARGTLNYGYTF
NA NA TRBJ1-1 TRBV12-3/TRBV12-4 TGTGCCAGACAAACAGGGAACACTGAAGCTTTCTTT CARQTGNTEAFF
NA NA TRBJ2-7 TRBV7-9 TGTGCCAGCAGCTTAATCGGCGACTCCTACGAGCAGTACTTC CASSLIGDSYEQYF
few NA TRBJ2-7 TRBV5-1 TGCGCCAGCACCTCGGGGAGCGACGAGCAGTACTTC CASTSGSDEQYF
NA NA TRBJ2-2 TRBV7-2 TGTGCCAGCCAAAAGGGGGGTGGCGGGGAGCTGTTTTTT CASQKGGGGELFF
few NA TRBJ2-7 TRBV5-1 TGCGCCAGCAGCTTGGTTTCCGGAAAGGCCTACGAGCAGTACTTC CASSLVSGKAYEQYF
few TRBD2 TRBJ2-3 TRBV29-1 TGCAGCGTTGTCGGTATGGGGGGGACAGATACGCAGTATTTT CSVVGMGGTDTQYF
once NA TRBJ2-1 TRBV5-6 TGTGCCAGCAGCTTATTTGTATCGTCGAAAGTCGCGTTCTTC CASSLFVSSKVAFF
NA NA TRBJ1-2 TRBV15 TGTGCCACCAGCAGAGGTCGGGTAGAGAACTATGGCTACACCTTC CATSRGRVENYGYTF
few NA TRBJ2-7 TRBV7-9 TGTGCCAGCAGCGCCCGAGGACAGCCCTACGAGCAGTACTTC CASSARGQPYEQYF
NA TRBD2 TRBJ2-7 TRBV20-1 TGCAGTGCCATCCCTATGAGGCGACTAGCGGGTATAAAGGGGTACGAGCAGTACTTC CSAIPMRRLAGIKGYEQYF
few NA TRBJ1-1 TRBV10-3 TGTGCCATCATGGCAGAACCGAACACTGAAGCTTTCTTT CAIMAEPNTEAFF
NA TRBD2 TRBJ2-5 TRBV20-1 TGCAGTGCTAGGTCAGGGACTAGCGGGGAGACCCAGTACTTC CSARSGTSGETQYF
NA NA TRBJ2-5 TRBV9 TGTGCCAGCAGCCCAGGGTGGGGGCGAGAGACCCAGTACTTC CASSPGWGRETQYF
few TRBD1 TRBJ2-1 TRBV6-6 TGTGCCAGCAGTTACGGGACAGACTCTTCCCTCAATGAGCAGTTCTTC CASSYGTDSSLNEQFF
NA NA TRBJ2-7 TRBV29-1 TGCAGCTACCGACGGAGCTCCTACGAGCAGTACTTC CSYRRSSYEQYF
NA TRBD2 TRBJ2-7 TRBV5-1 TGCGCCAGCAGCCCATTCACTAGCGGGGGGAGCTCCTACGAGCAGTACTTC CASSPFTSGGSSYEQYF
NA TRBD2 TRBJ2-7 TRBV2 TGTGCCAGTACGTGGCCGGGAGGGAACGCCTACGAGCAGTACTTC CASTWPGGNAYEQYF
NA NA TRBJ1-2 TRBV6-6 TGTGCCAGCAGTTACCGGGACACCAACTATGGCTACACCTTC CASSYRDTNYGYTF
few NA TRBJ2-7 TRBV7-2 TGTGCCAGCAGCGAAACCTACGAGCAGTACTTC CASSETYEQYF
NA NA TRBJ2-5 TRBV6-1 TGTGCCAGCAGTCTTTTGGGTCGCCTACAAGAGACCCAGTACTTC CASSLLGRLQETQYF
NA TRBD1 TRBJ2-1 TRBV20-1 TGCAGTGCTAGTTGGACGGGACAGGGGGTGGATGAGCAGTTCTTC CSASWTGQGVDEQFF
few NA TRBJ1-2 TRBV11-2 TGTGCCAGCAGCGGTGGCCTAAACTATGGCTACACCTTC CASSGGLNYGYTF
few TRBD1 TRBJ2-7 TRBV12-3/TRBV12-4 TGTGCCAGCAGCGGACAGGGAGCCCCTCGCGAGCAGTACTTC CASSGQGAPREQYF
few NA TRBJ2-1 TRBV29-1 TGCAGCGTTTCCCAGGGCCCAAATGAGCAGTTCTTC CSVSQGPNEQFF
NA NA TRBJ1-4 TRBV4-2 TGTGCCGGCAGCCAAGATGTACAGGCAACTAATGAAAAACTGTTTTTT CAGSQDVQATNEKLFF
NA NA TRBJ1-4 TRBV7-9 TGTGCCAGCAGCACGGGAACTAATGAAAAACTGTTTTTT CASSTGTNEKLFF
few NA TRBJ2-3 TRBV29-1 TGCAGCGTTGACACAGATACGCAGTATTTT CSVDTDTQYF
NA TRBD1 TRBJ1-1 TRBV6-5 TGTGCCAGCACCGACAGGGAGTCCGTTGATAAAGCTTTCTTT CASTDRESVDKAFF
NA NA TRBJ2-5 TRBV2 TGTGCCAGCAGTGTCGGGGTTCGGGAGACCCAGTACTTC CASSVGVRETQYF
NA NA TRBJ2-1 TRBV7-9 TGTGCCAGCAGCTTGCGCGATCCGGGGCAGTTCTTC CASSLRDPGQFF
few TRBD1 TRBJ2-7 TRBV29-1 TGCAGCGTGACGGACAGGCAAGACGACGAGCAGTACTTC CSVTDRQDDEQYF
NA TRBD1 TRBJ2-7 TRBV12-3/TRBV12-4 TGTGCCAGCAGTTTAGCCCCGGGACAGGTCTACGAGCAGTACTTC CASSLAPGQVYEQYF
NA NA TRBJ2-3 TRBV29-1 TGCAACGCCGACAGGCCGGACACAGATACGCAGTATTTT CNADRPDTDTQYF
many TRBD1 TRBJ2-5 TRBV24-1 TGTGCCACCGCGACAGGGGGCGAGGAGACCCAGTACTTC CATATGGEETQYF
many NA TRBJ2-5 TRBV29-1 TGCAGCGTTGAAAGAGCCACGCAAGAGACCCAGTACTTC CSVERATQETQYF
NA TRBD2 TRBJ2-7 TRBV6-2/TRBV6-3 TGTGCCAGCAGTTACCCTGGACTAGCGGGAGACTACGAGCAGTACTTC CASSYPGLAGDYEQYF
NA NA TRBJ2-3 TRBV20-1 TGCAGTGCTAGAGAGGAAGGAGCTGCAGATACGCAGTATTTT CSAREEGAADTQYF
NA NA TRBJ1-2 TRBV27 TGTGCCAGCAGTCTTATTAGGTCCAGTAACTATGGCTACACCTTC CASSLIRSSNYGYTF
NA NA TRBJ2-1 TRBV5-1 TGCGCCAGCAGCACCGGGACTCAGCGGTGGAATGAGCAGTTCTTC CASSTGTQRWNEQFF
NA NA TRBJ1-2 TRBV5-1 TGCGCCAGCAGCTTAACACCCGGGATTGATGGCTACACCTTC CASSLTPGIDGYTF
few TRBD2 TRBJ2-1 TRBV7-3 TGTGCCAGCAGCTTAGGACTAGCGGGGAGTGAGCAGTTCTTC CASSLGLAGSEQFF
few NA TRBJ2-7 TRBV12-3/TRBV12-4 TGTGCCAGCAGCCCTCCTCCCAGTACCTACGAGCAGTACTTC CASSPPPSTYEQYF